Below are 17 T cell receptor beta chains sequenced from a single sample in a study of cytomegalovirus exposure and HLA in healthy donors. Primers included in the PCR were 60 Vbeta and 13 Jbeta primers. Clones were read by immunoSEQ multiplex PCR, and TCRdb kept only the in-frame ones, dropping some. The table records approximately 76,000 clones, around 70% of them present only once. Sequences were obtained from PBMCs. These receptors came from a woman aged 40 to 50 in good health and CMV-seropositive.

A few counts support this clone. The rearrangement joins TRBV27 to TRBJ1-1; unclear D gene. Germline values: CDR1 MNHEY, CDR2 SMNVEV (reference sequence). This CDR3 comprises 14 residues. Trimming removed 3 bases from V and 5 bases from J, with 13 bases in between. The CDR3 DNA is TGTGCCAGCAGTTTTGGAGGCATTGGGACTGAAGCTTTCTTT. It translates to CASSFGGIGTEAFF.

V usage is TRBV5-6 and J usage is TRBJ2-1; 8 bases map to TRBD2. Looked up from germline, CDR1 is SGHDT and CDR2 is YYEEEE. This CDR3 is 17 amino acids long. The V and J ends lost 4 bases and 0 bases, in that order; junction bases with no gene match: 9. Here the CDR3 reads CASSLTPLAASYNEQFF. The CDR3 nucleotides read TGTGCCAGCAGCCTGACCCCACTAGCGGCCTCCTACAATGAGCAGTTCTTC.

The table lists this clone with a count of one. The conserved closing phenylalanine or tryptophan is absent in this CDR3, likely reflecting a read error. This chain links TRBV5-1 with TRBJ1-1; D gene ambiguous. The CDR3 totals 13 residues. Trimming took 1 base from V and 3 from J, leaving 7 bases between them. Germline-derived CDR1 and CDR2 are SGHRS and YFSETQ. This CDR3 reads CASSLQEDTEAFV. CDR3 bases: TGCGCCAGCAGCTTGCAAGAAGACACTGAAGCTTTCGTT.

This rearrangement joins TRBV6-1 to TRBJ2-7; D is perhaps TRBD2 (6 bases). Deletions cut 4 bases from V and 3 bases from J, with 16 bases between. Germline-derived CDR1 and CDR2 are MNHNS and SASEGT. The CDR3 loop spans 15 amino acids. CDR3 sequence: CASSGGGTGDYEQYF. The DNA of the CDR3 is TGTGCCAGCAGTGGGGGTGGGACGGGAGACTACGAGCAGTACTTC.

V gene TRBV6-1 combines with J gene TRBJ1-2; TRBD1 matches 9 bases. The CDR3 has 14 residues. V gave up 3 bases and J gave up 8 bases; unmatched junction bases: 7. Germline V gives CDR1 MNHNS, CDR2 SASEGT. CDR3 residues: CASSEDRGLGGYTF. CDR3 DNA sequence: TGTGCCAGCAGTGAGGACAGGGGCCTGGGGGGCTACACCTTC.

This clone was found a few times. V usage is TRBV6-5 and J usage is TRBJ1-1; TRBD1 agrees at 9 bases. J lost 3 bases, V lost 6 bases, and 5 bases had no gene match. Per germline, CDR1 MNHEY and CDR2 SVGAGI. The CDR3 contains 14 residues. The CDR3 DNA follows: TGTGCCAGCAGGGACAGGGGTGGTTACACTGAAGCTTTCTTT. It codes for CASRDRGGYTEAFF.

J is TRBJ1-2 and V is TRBV2; 9 bases line up with TRBD1. Looked up from germline, CDR1 is SNHLY and CDR2 is FYNNEI. CDR3 length equals 14 residues. Trimming removed 10 bases from V and 5 bases from J; junction bases left unmatched: 11. The CDR3 DNA reads as TGTGCCACCAGACCGGGACAGGGTGTGTATGGCTACACCTTC. Amino acids: CATRPGQGVYGYTF.

The chain combines TRBV28 with TRBJ2-7; 11 nucleotides line up with TRBD2. The junction had 5 bases not matched to a gene; V was cut back by 5 bases and J by 2 bases. Germline CDR1 and CDR2: MDHEN and SYDVKM. The CDR3 extends over 15 amino acids. CDR3 residues: CASSGLAGGAYEQYF. For the CDR3, the DNA is TGTGCCAGCAGTGGGCTAGCGGGAGGCGCCTACGAGCAGTACTTC.

This clone appeared a single time. The rearrangement uses TRBV5-1 and TRBJ1-5; D is unclear. Germline CDR1 SGHRS, CDR2 YFSETQ. With 4 bases removed from V and 1 base from J, the gap between germline ends came to 6 bases. The CDR3 length is 13 residues. In DNA, the CDR3 is TGCGCCAGCAGCACAAACAGCAATCAGCCCCAGCATTTT. It translates to CASSTNSNQPQHF.

The rearrangement links TRBV18 to TRBJ2-1; maybe TRBD1 (6 bases). The CDR3 is 17 residues long. Germline CDR1 KGHSH, CDR2 LQKENI. V lost 3 bases and J lost 0, with 15 bases in between. The chain's CDR3 is CASSPPSRGNSYNEQFF. Here the CDR3 DNA reads TGTGCCAGCTCACCCCCCTCCAGGGGCAACTCCTACAATGAGCAGTTCTTC. The full variable domain, completed using reference TRBV18 and TRBJ2-1, is NAGVMQNPRHLVRRRGQEARLRCSPMKGHSHVYWYRQLPEEGLKFMVYLQKENIIDESGMPKERFSAEFPKEGPSILRIQQVVRGDSAAYFCASSPPSRGNSYNEQFFGPGTRLTVL.

The rearrangement uses TRBV15 and TRBJ2-4; TRBD1 agrees at 8 bases. CDR1 is LNHNV, CDR2 YYDKDF, per germline (reference sequence). The CDR3 runs 16 residues. V shed 5 bases and J 0 bases; nucleotides not matched to a gene: 6. CDR3 amino acids: CATSGTGPIAKNIQYF. The DNA for the CDR3 is TGTGCCACCAGCGGGACAGGACCTATAGCCAAAAACATTCAGTACTTC.

The rearrangement uses TRBV11-3 and TRBJ1-1; D possibly corresponds to TRBD1 (5 bases). Between the trimmed V and J ends, which lost 4 bases and 7 bases, there was a span of 13 bases. CDR1 and CDR2 from the germline V gene are SGHNT and YENEEA. This CDR3 contains 13 residues. The CDR3 coding sequence is TGTGCCAGCAGCTCGGCTTGGGGGGGTGAAGCTTTCTTT. Translating gives CASSSAWGGEAFF.

This clone was detected only a few times. The J gene is TRBJ1-5, the V gene TRBV7-9; D is undetermined. V gave up 6 bases and J gave up 4 bases, with 10 bases separating them. Germline lookup yields CDR1 SEHNR and CDR2 FQNEAQ (reference sequence). The CDR3 extends over 13 amino acids. The CDR3 here is CASSPHGNQPQHF. The DNA for the CDR3 is TGTGCCAGCAGTCCCCACGGGAATCAGCCCCAGCATTTT. Looking up the rest from reference TRBV7-9 and TRBJ1-5 gives the full variable domain: DTGVSQNPRHKITKRGQNVTFRCDPISEHNRLYWYRQTLGQGPEFLTYFQNEAQLEKSRLLSDRFSAERPKGSFSTLEIQRTEQGDSAMYLCASSPHGNQPQHFGDGTRLSIL.

The chain has TRBV7-8 and TRBJ2-7; D might be TRBD1 (5 bases). V dropped 0 bases and J dropped 2 bases, with 8 bases sitting between them. Germline values: CDR1 SGHVS, CDR2 FQNEAQ. This CDR3 has 14 amino acids. The CDR3 region is CASSLAREAYEQYF. CDR3 sequence (DNA): TGTGCCAGCAGCTTAGCCAGGGAAGCCTACGAGCAGTACTTC. The full variable domain, rest sourced from reference TRBV7-8 and TRBJ2-7, is GAGVSQSPRYKVAKRGQDVALRCDPISGHVSLFWYQQALGQGPEFLTYFQNEAQLDKSGLPSDRFFAERPEGSVSTLKIQRTQQEDSAVYLCASSLAREAYEQYFGPGTRLTVT.

This chain joins TRBV2 and TRBJ1-5; D is uncertain. Germline lookup yields CDR1 SNHLY and CDR2 FYNNEI. The CDR3 is made up of 14 amino acids. Trimming pared 4 bases from V and 1 base from J, leaving 8 bases between. CDR3 protein: CASSAEGSNQPQHF. In DNA form, the CDR3 reads TGTGCCAGCAGTGCGGAGGGAAGCAATCAGCCCCAGCATTTT.

The chain joins TRBV7-9 to TRBJ1-2; 9 bases are a match to TRBD1. Germline values: CDR1 SEHNR, CDR2 FQNEAQ (reference sequence). This CDR3 region has 16 residues. V lost 1 base, J lost 8 bases, and 11 bases stayed unmatched. The chain's CDR3 is CASSLVISGQGEGYTF. The CDR3 DNA reads as TGTGCCAGCAGCTTAGTAATTTCGGGACAGGGTGAAGGCTACACCTTC.

The rearrangement uses TRBV7-2 and TRBJ2-7; 16 bases fit TRBD2. CDR1 SGHTA and CDR2 FQGNSA come from the germline V gene. V was clipped by 1 base and J by 9 bases; unmatched bases: 6. There are 16 residues in the CDR3. The CDR3 protein is CASSLGGTSGRARQYF. The CDR3 nucleotides are TGTGCCAGCAGCTTAGGGGGGACTAGCGGGAGGGCCCGGCAGTACTTC. The whole variable domain, remainder taken from reference TRBV7-2 and TRBJ2-7, is GAGVSQSPSNKVTEKGKDVELRCDPISGHTALYWYRQSLGQGLEFLIYFQGNSAPDKSGLPSDRFSAERTGGSVSTLTIQRTQQEDSAVYLCASSLGGTSGRARQYFGPGTRLTVT.